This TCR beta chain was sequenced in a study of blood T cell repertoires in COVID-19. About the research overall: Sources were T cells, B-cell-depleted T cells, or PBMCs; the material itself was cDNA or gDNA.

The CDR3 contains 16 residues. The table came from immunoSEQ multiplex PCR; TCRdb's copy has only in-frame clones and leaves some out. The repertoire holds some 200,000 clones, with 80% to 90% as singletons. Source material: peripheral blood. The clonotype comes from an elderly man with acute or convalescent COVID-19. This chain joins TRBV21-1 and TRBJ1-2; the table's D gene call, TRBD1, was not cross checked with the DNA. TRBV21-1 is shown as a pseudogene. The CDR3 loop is CASSKRLTGVFYGYTF. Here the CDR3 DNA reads TGTGCCAGCAGCAAAAGGTTGACAGGGGTGTTCTATGGCTACACCTTC.